This T cell receptor beta chain is from a study of blood T cell repertoires in COVID-19 (dated by TCRdb to about 2020). Study-level background: Samples from collaborators originated in the United States, Italy and Spain and spanned both the acute and convalescent phases of COVID-19. The material from the prospective study consisted of cDNA or gDNA derived from T cells, B-cell-depleted T cells, or PBMCs. Deeply sampled blood TCRbeta repertoires from subjects exposed to, actively infected with, or recovered from COVID-19 were included in the dataset. A freely available public database, intended as a resource for researchers studying the immune response to SARS-CoV-2, is where the repertoires were released. Samples came from the ongoing ImmuneRACE study (first 160 participants) plus 1,254 subjects from 6 global collaborators. A de-identified subject ID, COVID-19 status, age in years and sex were almost always included in the sample metadata. Where available, HLA class I and class II types were obtained from metadata supplied by the sample provider rather than from assay-based typing.

Details on this clone: It lacks a known antigen. Nothing much larger sits one base from this clone, and base qualities are not available.

The germline V gene yields SGHRS for CDR1 and YFSETQ for CDR2. The CDR3 starts with the cysteine, ends with the phenylalanine, and has 14 residues. Only the CDR3 DNA stays, 42 bases, in frame from base 1. V was cut back by 5 bases and J by 7 bases, leaving a gap of 13 bases between them. The immunoSEQ Assay, a bias-controlled multiplex PCR, was used to amplify TCRbeta CDR3 regions from genomic DNA. Per the authors' processing: Within the assay, amplification of reference gene primers was used to estimate how many nucleated cells each sample contained. Sequence reads were collapsed and filtered to measure the absolute abundance of every unique TCRbeta CDR3 rearrangement. For each sample, productive Simpson clonality was calculated as the square root of Simpson's diversity index over productive rearrangements. TCRdb retrieved this table from immuneACCESS and kept in-frame rearrangements only. Not all clones are present; in checked studies, unresolved V genes account for under half, and no reason is known for the remainder. V and J calls and clone size come straight from that table; D and trimming were deduced from the DNA. The sample yields 250,000 or so clones; more than 80% were counted once. The top ten hold approximately 2.5% of the sample.

One collaborating source in Seattle enrolled patients while the patients were actively infected and followed the patients over time throughout the course of disease. The collaborating institutions used their own protocols to collect whole blood in K2EDTA tubes. For TCRbeta analysis, collaborators shipped samples as frozen whole blood, isolated PBMCs, or DNA extracted from either of those sample types. The research as a whole found: How much clinical and demographic metadata was included differed by source and by participant, and the metadata was provided uncurated.

Sequenced sample: peripheral blood. The chain joins TRBV5-1 to TRBJ1-6; TRBD1 could be the D gene, as 6 bases match. The receptor was derived from a man aged 30 to 39 with COVID-19, enrolled during active disease. The DNA sequence reads TGCGCCAGCAGACTGAGAGGACAGAATTCACCCCTCCACTTT. Its protein is CASRLRGQNSPLHF. The CDR3 plus the reference TRBV5-1 and TRBJ1-6 genes for the other parts give the full variable domain: KAGVTQTPRYLIKTRGQQVTLSCSPISGHRSVSWYQQTPGQGLQFLFEYFSETQRNKGNFPGRFSGRQFSNSRSEMNVSTLELGDSALYLCASRLRGQNSPLHFGNGTRLTVT.